This record looks at one T cell receptor beta chain sequence and its context. What it recognizes is unknown. The CDR3 totals 11 residues. The germline V gene has CDR1 DFQATT and CDR2 SNEGSKA (reference sequence). Trimming stripped 5 bases from V and 5 bases from J, with 9 bases between. The source of the sample is a study of cytomegalovirus exposure and HLA in healthy donors. As for the study in general: As an earlier analysis found, roughly 180 million T cells yielded approximately 110 million unique TCR beta sequences.

General study results and limits: Listed as cytomegalovirus-associated were 150 to 200 TCR beta chains. V segments that were indistinguishable, TRBV6-2 and TRBV6-3 among them, were omitted from analysis.

The PCR used 60 Vbeta and 13 Jbeta primers. Measured with immunoSEQ multiplex PCR; TCRdb has only the in-frame clones, and not every one. The sample totals roughly 80,000 clones. Material for sequencing was PBMCs. This receptor was taken from a girl aged 10 to 17 in good health and CMV-seropositive. The V call is TRBV20-1, the J call TRBJ1-1; D ambiguous. Here the CDR3 reads CSAAKRTEAFF. In DNA form, the CDR3 reads TGCAGTGCTGCGAAGCGTACTGAAGCTTTCTTT.